Presented here are 18 T cell receptor beta chains from one specimen sequenced in a study of identical twins. TCRdb reprocessed the 5' RACE reads via MiXCR and lists one record per CDR3 protein. The table records some 330,000 distinct CDR3 sequences, roughly 9% of them present only once. The sequencing sample was made of naive T cells sorted from blood. These TCRs come from a woman between 45 and 65 years old in good health.

The CDR3 sequence: CASSLEVASTPVSDGYTF. The CDR3, as DNA: TGCGCCAGCAGCTTGGAGGTGGCCTCCACCCCCGTTAGTGATGGCTACACCTTC. The V and J genes are TRBV5-1 and TRBJ1-2; D not resolved. Germline V gene lookup returns CDR1 SGHRS and CDR2 YFSETQ. CDR3 length equals 18 residues. Trimming removed 0 bases at V and 6 bases at J, with 24 bases between.

This clonotype was observed a few times. The chain carries TRBV12-3 or TRBV12-4 and TRBJ2-3; no definite D call. CDR3 length: 13 amino acids. The V gene lost 6 bases and the J gene lost 8 bases, with 15 bases spanning the gap. The CDR3 sequence is CASSPAARGTQYF. The DNA for the CDR3 is TGTGCCAGCAGCCCTGCCGCTAGAGGTACGCAGTATTTT.

This rearrangement joins TRBV20-1 to TRBJ2-1, with 7 bases that match TRBD2. Unmatched junction bases numbered 16, after V lost 6 bases and J lost 2 bases. Germline loops: CDR1 DFQATT, CDR2 SNEGSKA (reference sequence). The CDR3 totals 17 residues. CDR3 in DNA: TGCAGTGCGACCCCGAGGGGCGGGAGTGTCACCTACAATGAGCAGTTCTTC. Its translation: CSATPRGGSVTYNEQFF.

This clonotype was seen a few times. The chain carries TRBV5-1 and TRBJ2-2, with TRBD2 matching over 7 bases. The germline V gene encodes CDR1 SGHRS and CDR2 YFSETQ. V trimming: 0 bases; J trimming: 5 bases; junction bases outside the gene matches: 7. The CDR3 contains 16 residues. The CDR3 DNA sequence: TGCGCCAGCAGCTTGGTCCCTAGCGGAGCGACCGGGGAGCTGTTTTTT. Translated, it gives CASSLVPSGATGELFF.

This clonotype was seen many times. This rearrangement joins TRBV7-3 to TRBJ1-1; D uncertain. V lost 5 bases, J lost 0 bases, and 13 bases lay in between. The CDR3 contains 15 residues. Germline CDR1 reads SGHTA; CDR2 reads FQGTGA. The DNA for the CDR3 is TGTGCCAGCAGCCCAGGTGGACGGGTGAACACTGAAGCTTTCTTT. Translating gives CASSPGGRVNTEAFF.

This clonotype showed up just a few times. The chain uses TRBV5-1 and TRBJ2-1; the D call may be TRBD1 or TRBD2 (5 bases each). V was cut by 0 bases and J by 12 bases, with 16 bases left in between. The CDR3 sequence is 14 residues long. Germline V gene sequence: CDR1 SGHRS, CDR2 YFSETQ. The DNA of the CDR3 is TGCGCCAGCAGCTTGGTTGGCCAACCGGGGCGGCAGTTCTTC. Protein sequence: CASSLVGQPGRQFF.

This clonotype was picked up a small number of times. This chain connects TRBV7-2 to TRBJ2-1, with 8 bases matching TRBD1. There are 15 residues in the CDR3. J lost 7 bases, V lost 5 bases, and 10 bases had no gene match. Germline V gives CDR1 SGHTA, CDR2 FQGNSA. CDR3 nucleotides: TGTGCCAGCAGCAGCCCTTGGGACAGGCGGAATGAGCAGTTCTTC. Translating gives CASSSPWDRRNEQFF.

This clonotype was counted only a few times. The chain uses TRBV2 and TRBJ2-1; D is unclear. Germline V gene lookup returns CDR1 SNHLY and CDR2 FYNNEI. The V gene lost 4 bases and the J gene lost 5 bases, with 18 bases spanning the gap. The CDR3 loop spans 16 amino acids. CDR3 in DNA: TGTGCCAGCAGTGTTTTTATTCCGGCCGAAAACAATGAGCAGTTCTTC. Residues: CASSVFIPAENNEQFF.

The chain joins TRBV20-1 to TRBJ2-1; D not resolved. The ends were cut back, 6 bases at V and 7 bases at J, with 10 bases in the middle. The length of the CDR3 is 11 residues. The germline gives CDR1 DFQATT, CDR2 SNEGSKA (reference sequence). This CDR3 is CSANSLNEQFF. In DNA, the CDR3 is TGCAGTGCGAATTCCCTAAATGAGCAGTTCTTC.

This clonotype was detected a few times. V gene TRBV5-1 combines with J gene TRBJ2-7; TRBD2 matches at 13 bases. This CDR3 has 17 residues. Germline lookup yields CDR1 SGHRS and CDR2 YFSETQ. V trimming: 2 bases; J trimming: 3 bases; junction bases outside the gene matches: 8. The CDR3, as DNA: TGCGCCAGCAGCTTCACCAGAGGGACTAGCGGGAACTACGAGCAGTACTTC. It codes for CASSFTRGTSGNYEQYF.

Only a few counts were recorded for this clonotype. The chain links TRBV20-1 to TRBJ2-3; D is undetermined. The CDR3 has 13 residues. Germline V gene data show CDR1 as DFQATT and CDR2 as SNEGSKA (reference sequence). V lost 5 bases and J 4 bases, leaving 13 bases between the germline ends. The CDR3, as DNA: TGCAGTGCTTTAGGACCTTTCGCAGATACGCAGTATTTT. Encoded protein: CSALGPFADTQYF.

This clonotype was seen repeatedly, ten times or more. The chain uses TRBV20-1 and TRBJ2-7, with D possibly being TRBD2 (6 bases). Germline V gene lookup returns CDR1 DFQATT and CDR2 SNEGSKA (reference sequence). V lost 3 bases, J lost 5 bases, and 14 bases lay in between. The CDR3 is 13 residues long. CDR3 sequence (DNA): TGCAGTGCTAGCGGGAGAGGAAGGAACGAGCAGTACTTC. It encodes CSASGRGRNEQYF.

The CDR3 reads CASTPSSRQETQYF. CDR3 in DNA: TGCGCCAGCACCCCAAGCTCCCGGCAAGAGACCCAGTACTTC. The V and J genes are TRBV10-2 and TRBJ2-5; D gene uncertain. Trimming took 7 bases from V and 2 from J, leaving 14 bases between them. Per germline, CDR1 WSHSY and CDR2 SAAADI. The CDR3 has 14 amino acids.

V is TRBV5-1 and J is TRBJ1-1; D call uncertain. The CDR3 is made up of 15 amino acids. The germline V gene has CDR1 SGHRS and CDR2 YFSETQ. V lost 3 bases, J lost 0 bases, and 12 bases lay in between. The CDR3 coding sequence is TGCGCCAGCAGCTCGGTGATGAGGTTGAACACTGAAGCTTTCTTT. This sequence encodes CASSSVMRLNTEAFF.

To note about this clonotype: A much more abundant neighbour one base away suggests this may be a read error. V is TRBV5-1 and J is TRBJ2-3; D is ambiguous. V was pared by 4 bases and J by 3 bases, with 12 bases between. CDR1 is SGHRS and CDR2 is YFSETQ in the germline V gene. This CDR3 region has 14 residues. CDR3 in amino acids: CASSHDQWTDTQYF. The CDR3 DNA follows: TGCGCCAGCAGCCACGATCAATGGACAGATACGCAGTATTTT.

There are a few counts of this clonotype. The V and J genes are TRBV7-2 and TRBJ2-3, with D unresolved. The V gene's germline CDR1 is SGHTA and CDR2 FQGNSA. V was shortened by 5 bases and J by 1 base, with 10 bases between the two germline ends. The CDR3 extends over 14 amino acids. The CDR3 sequence is CASSVDAGTDTQYF. In nucleotides, the CDR3 is TGTGCCAGCAGCGTCGACGCTGGCACAGATACGCAGTATTTT.

This clonotype was seen many times. The CDR3 DNA reads as TGCGCCAGCAGCTTAACTCCTTACGAGCAGTACTTC. It yields the protein CASSLTPYEQYF. The rearrangement joins TRBV5-1 to TRBJ2-7; D call uncertain. Per germline, CDR1 SGHRS and CDR2 YFSETQ. V was pared by 2 bases and J by 4 bases, with 7 bases between. CDR3 length: 12 amino acids. Together with reference TRBV5-1 and TRBJ2-7, the CDR3 gives the full variable domain: KAGVTQTPRYLIKTRGQQVTLSCSPISGHRSVSWYQQTPGQGLQFLFEYFSETQRNKGNFPGRFSGRQFSNSRSEMNVSTLELGDSALYLCASSLTPYEQYFGPGTRLTVT.

The chain joins TRBV6-6 to TRBJ2-5; 10 bases align to TRBD2. J gave up 2 bases and V 2 bases, and 11 bases lay outside the gene matches. The CDR3 is 18 amino acids. From germline, CDR1 is MNHNY and CDR2 SVGAGI (reference sequence). The CDR3: CASSYGAQSGREQETQYF. In DNA form, the CDR3 reads TGTGCCAGCAGTTACGGGGCCCAAAGCGGGAGGGAACAAGAGACCCAGTACTTC.